The sequence of this T cell receptor (beta chain) was determined in a study of identifying expanded T cells in peripheral blood. Collection occurred without any documented infections or immune events in donors. With respect to this clone: What it binds is not known.

Clones were sequenced by immunoSEQ multiplex PCR, and TCRdb holds only the in-frame ones, with some missing. The sample lists some 95,000 clones, roughly 86% seen once, with over 5% in the top ten. The study, taken as a whole, reports: Technical replicates showed approximately 1.2 changed clones; two weeks approximately 15; four weeks 19. Two-week clone count variance significantly increased as total template count grew.

The origin of this receptor is a person aged 18 to 75 in good health. Input material: blood.

The CDR3 region has the DNA TGTGCCAGCAGTGAAGCTTCAGGGAGAAATTCACCCCTCCACTTT. Its translation is CASSEASGRNSPLHF. The rearrangement links TRBV2 to TRBJ1-6, with D perhaps matching TRBD1 (5 bases). The CDR3 contains 15 residues. Between the trimmed V and J ends, which lost 0 bases and 7 bases, there was a span of 10 bases. Germline-derived CDR1 and CDR2 are SNHLY and FYNNEI.